Listed below are T cell receptor beta chains from one sample, sequenced in a study of Graves' ophthalmopathy and Graves' hyperthyroidism. TCRdb re-called the multiplex PCR reads through MiXCR, storing one row per CDR3 protein. The table has 400,000 to 450,000 distinct CDR3 sequences, 20% to 25% seen once. The sequencing input was peripheral blood. These receptors were obtained from a woman under 30 with stable Graves' hyperthyroidism. Each CDR3 is given with its conserved first and last residue. The order of the fields is J gene, clone size, CDR3 length, V gene, CDR3 protein. Clone size is stated in some rows and not others, as once, few, many or a class when expanded.

j_gene: TRBJ2-7; abundance: many; len: 15; v_gene: TRBV6-2/TRBV6-3; CDR3aa: CASNPGQGRTYEQYF
j_gene: TRBJ2-2; abundance: many; len: 15; v_gene: TRBV12-3/TRBV12-4; CDR3aa: CASSPGLAGTGELFF
j_gene: TRBJ2-5; abundance: many; len: 14; v_gene: TRBV27; CDR3aa: CASSFFGSQETQYF
j_gene: TRBJ2-7; abundance: many; len: 13; v_gene: TRBV20-1; CDR3aa: CSAPQGLAPEQYF
j_gene: TRBJ1-1; abundance: many; len: 11; v_gene: TRBV29-1; CDR3aa: CSVSKNTEAFF
j_gene: TRBJ1-6; abundance: many; len: 15; v_gene: TRBV10-2; CDR3aa: CASSENGGGRSPLHF
j_gene: TRBJ1-2; abundance: many; len: 14; v_gene: TRBV24-1; CDR3aa: CATSAGQGAVGYTF
j_gene: TRBJ1-5; abundance: many; len: 16; v_gene: TRBV6-1; CDR3aa: CASSGPDRVSNQPQHF
j_gene: TRBJ1-1; abundance: many; len: 16; v_gene: TRBV5-1; CDR3aa: CASSLAASQEVTEAFF
j_gene: TRBJ2-7; abundance: .; len: 14; v_gene: TRBV29-1; CDR3aa: CSAEVAGISYEQYF
j_gene: TRBJ2-7; abundance: few; len: 16; v_gene: TRBV11-2; CDR3aa: CASSLFWGARSYEQYF
j_gene: TRBJ1-1; abundance: .; len: 16; v_gene: TRBV12-3/TRBV12-4; CDR3aa: CASRTSLSSGVTEAFF
j_gene: TRBJ1-1; abundance: many; len: 13; v_gene: TRBV9; CDR3aa: CASSVKAGSEAFF